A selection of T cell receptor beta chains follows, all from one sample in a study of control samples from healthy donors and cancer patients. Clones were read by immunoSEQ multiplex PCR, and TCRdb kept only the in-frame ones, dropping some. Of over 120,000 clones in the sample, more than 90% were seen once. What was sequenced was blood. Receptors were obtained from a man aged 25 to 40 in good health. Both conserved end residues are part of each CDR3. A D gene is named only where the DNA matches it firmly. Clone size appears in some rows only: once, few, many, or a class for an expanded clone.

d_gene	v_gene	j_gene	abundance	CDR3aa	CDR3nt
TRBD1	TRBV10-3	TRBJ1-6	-	CAISESWTGGFNSPLHF	TGTGCCATCAGTGAGTCATGGACAGGGGGCTTTAATTCACCCCTCCACTTT
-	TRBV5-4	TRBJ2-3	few	CASSLFGTNGDTQYF	TGTGCCAGCAGCTTGTTTGGCACCAACGGGGATACGCAGTATTTT
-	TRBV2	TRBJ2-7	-	CASSGGNIPSYEQYF	TGTGCCAGCAGTGGAGGGAACATACCCTCCTACGAGCAGTACTTC
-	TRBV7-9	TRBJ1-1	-	CASSSSMRTEAFF	TGTGCCAGCAGCTCCAGCATGCGCACTGAAGCTTTCTTT
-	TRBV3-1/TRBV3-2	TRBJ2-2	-	CASSTGANTGELFF	TGTGCCAGCAGCACCGGGGCCAACACCGGGGAGCTGTTTTTT
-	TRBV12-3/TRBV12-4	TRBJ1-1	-	CASSLHLNTEAFF	TGTGCCAGCAGTTTACATTTGAACACTGAAGCTTTCTTT
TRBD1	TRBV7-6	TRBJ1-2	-	CASSLERGGSNYGYTF	TGTGCCAGCAGCTTAGAGCGAGGGGGCTCTAACTATGGCTACACCTTC
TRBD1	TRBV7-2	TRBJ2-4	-	CASSLVDRAAKNIQYF	TGTGCCAGCAGCTTAGTGGACAGGGCGGCCAAAAACATTCAGTACTTC
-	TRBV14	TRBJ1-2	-	CASSHHSHFGQRRFNYGYTF	TGTGCCAGCAGCCACCATTCCCACTTCGGACAGAGGCGCTTTAACTATGGCTACACCTTC
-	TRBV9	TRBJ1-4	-	CASSVGVGVNGEKLFF	TGTGCCAGCAGCGTAGGGGTCGGGGTAAATGGTGAAAAACTGTTTTTT
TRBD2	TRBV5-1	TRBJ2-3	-	CASSLLLAGGRGDTQYF	TGCGCCAGCAGCTTGTTACTAGCGGGGGGCCGGGGAGATACGCAGTATTTT
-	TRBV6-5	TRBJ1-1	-	CASSSGVWTEAFF	TGTGCCAGCAGTTCAGGGGTGTGGACTGAAGCTTTCTTT
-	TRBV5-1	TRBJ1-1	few	CASRPEAVNTEAFF	TGCGCCAGCAGACCGGAGGCGGTGAACACTGAAGCTTTCTTT
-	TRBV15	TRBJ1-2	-	CATSRTAVNYGYTF	TGTGCCACCAGCAGGACAGCCGTTAACTATGGCTACACCTTC
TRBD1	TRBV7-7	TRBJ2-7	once	CASSLVGGGEQYF	TGTGCCAGCAGCTTAGTAGGGGGCGGGGAGCAGTACTTC
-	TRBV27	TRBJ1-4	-	CASSFRVETGNEKLFF	TGTGCCAGCAGTTTTCGGGTCGAAACGGGTAATGAAAAACTGTTTTTT
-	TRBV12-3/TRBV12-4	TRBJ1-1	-	CATGAGVNTEAFF	TGTGCCACCGGGGCAGGAGTGAACACTGAAGCTTTCTTT
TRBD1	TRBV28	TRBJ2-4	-	CASSLPGTGENIQYF	TGTGCCAGCAGTTTGCCCGGGACAGGGGAAAACATTCAGTACTTC
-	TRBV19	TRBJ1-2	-	CASNPRVPGYGYTF	TGTGCCAGTAATCCCCGGGTCCCGGGATATGGCTACACCTTC
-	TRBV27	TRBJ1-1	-	CASSLQDTEAFF	TGTGCCAGCAGTTTACAGGACACTGAAGCTTTCTTT
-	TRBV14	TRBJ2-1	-	CASSPLARNSYNEQFF	TGTGCCAGCAGCCCGTTAGCGCGGAACTCCTACAATGAGCAGTTCTTC
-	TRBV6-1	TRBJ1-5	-	CASSEIYSNQPQHF	TGTGCCAGCAGTGAGATCTATAGCAATCAGCCCCAGCATTTT
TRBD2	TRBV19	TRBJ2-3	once	CASRGGGLSTQYF	TGTGCCAGTAGGGGCGGGGGGTTGAGTACGCAGTATTTT
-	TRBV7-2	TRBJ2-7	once	CASSFSRQLSYEQYF	TGTGCCAGCAGCTTTAGCCGGCAGCTCTCCTACGAGCAGTACTTC
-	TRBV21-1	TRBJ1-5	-	CASSKLQGSNQPQHF	TGTGCCAGCAGCAAATTACAGGGGAGCAATCAGCCCCAGCATTTT
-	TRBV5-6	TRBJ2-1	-	CASSFRRQGLGRAGEQFF	TGTGCCAGCAGCTTCCGAAGACAGGGACTAGGGAGAGCGGGTGAGCAGTTCTTC
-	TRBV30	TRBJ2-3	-	CAWSTIRSTDTQYF	TGTGCCTGGAGTACGATACGAAGCACAGATACGCAGTATTTT
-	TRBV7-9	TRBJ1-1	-	CASSDGLSNTEAFF	TGTGCCAGCAGCGATGGACTTTCGAACACTGAAGCTTTCTTT
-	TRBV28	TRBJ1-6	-	CASSLKLGNSPLHF	TGTGCCAGCAGTTTAAAGCTCGGAAATTCACCCCTCCACTTT
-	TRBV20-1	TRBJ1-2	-	CSASLGREAAFYGYTF	TGCAGTGCTAGTCTCGGTAGGGAGGCTGCTTTTTATGGCTACACCTTC
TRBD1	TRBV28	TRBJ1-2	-	CASSLMPGQGPSYGYTF	TGTGCCAGCAGTTTGATGCCGGGACAGGGACCGAGCTATGGCTACACCTTC